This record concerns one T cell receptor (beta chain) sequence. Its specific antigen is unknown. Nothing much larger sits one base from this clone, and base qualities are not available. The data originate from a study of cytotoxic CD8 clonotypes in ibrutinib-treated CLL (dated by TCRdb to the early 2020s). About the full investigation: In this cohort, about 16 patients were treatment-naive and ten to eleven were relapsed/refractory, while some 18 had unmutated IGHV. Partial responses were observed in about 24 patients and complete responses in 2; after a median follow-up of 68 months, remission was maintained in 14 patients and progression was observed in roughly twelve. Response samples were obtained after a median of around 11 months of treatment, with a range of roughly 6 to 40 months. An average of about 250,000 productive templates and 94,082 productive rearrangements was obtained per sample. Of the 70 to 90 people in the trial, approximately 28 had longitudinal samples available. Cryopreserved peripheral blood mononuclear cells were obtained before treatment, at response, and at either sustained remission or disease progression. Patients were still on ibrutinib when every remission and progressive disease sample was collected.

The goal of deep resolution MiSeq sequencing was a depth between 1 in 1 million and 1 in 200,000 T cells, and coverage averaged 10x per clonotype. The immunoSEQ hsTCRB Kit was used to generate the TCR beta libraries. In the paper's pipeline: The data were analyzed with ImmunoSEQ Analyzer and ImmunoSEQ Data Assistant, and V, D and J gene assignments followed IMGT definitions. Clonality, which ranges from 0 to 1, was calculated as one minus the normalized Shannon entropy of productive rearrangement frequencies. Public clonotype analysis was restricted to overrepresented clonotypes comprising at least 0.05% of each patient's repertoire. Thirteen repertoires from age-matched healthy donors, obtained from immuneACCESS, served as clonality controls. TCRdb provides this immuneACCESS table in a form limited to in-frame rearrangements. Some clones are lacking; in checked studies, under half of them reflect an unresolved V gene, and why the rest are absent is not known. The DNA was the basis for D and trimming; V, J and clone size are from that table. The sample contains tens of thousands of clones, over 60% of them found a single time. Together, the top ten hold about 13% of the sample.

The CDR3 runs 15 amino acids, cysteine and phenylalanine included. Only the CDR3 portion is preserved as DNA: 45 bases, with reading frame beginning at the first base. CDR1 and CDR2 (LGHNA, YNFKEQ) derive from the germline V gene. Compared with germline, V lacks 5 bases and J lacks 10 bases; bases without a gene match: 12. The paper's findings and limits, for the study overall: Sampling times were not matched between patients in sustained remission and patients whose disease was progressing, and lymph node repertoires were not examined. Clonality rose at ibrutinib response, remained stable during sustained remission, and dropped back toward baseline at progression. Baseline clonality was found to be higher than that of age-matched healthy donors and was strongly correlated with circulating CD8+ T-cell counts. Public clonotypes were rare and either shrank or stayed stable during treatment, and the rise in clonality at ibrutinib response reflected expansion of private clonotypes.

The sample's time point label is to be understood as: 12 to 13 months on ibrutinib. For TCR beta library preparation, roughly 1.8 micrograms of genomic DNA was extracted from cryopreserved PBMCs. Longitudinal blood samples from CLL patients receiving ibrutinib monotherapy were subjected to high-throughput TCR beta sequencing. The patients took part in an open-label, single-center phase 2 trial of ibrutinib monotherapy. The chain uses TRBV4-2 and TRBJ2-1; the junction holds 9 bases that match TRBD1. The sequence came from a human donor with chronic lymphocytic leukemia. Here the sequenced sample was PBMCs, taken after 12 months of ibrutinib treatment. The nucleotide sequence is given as TGTGCCAGCAGCTTGGCCATGGGACAGGGAGTAGAGCAGTTCTTC. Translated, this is CASSLAMGQGVEQFF.